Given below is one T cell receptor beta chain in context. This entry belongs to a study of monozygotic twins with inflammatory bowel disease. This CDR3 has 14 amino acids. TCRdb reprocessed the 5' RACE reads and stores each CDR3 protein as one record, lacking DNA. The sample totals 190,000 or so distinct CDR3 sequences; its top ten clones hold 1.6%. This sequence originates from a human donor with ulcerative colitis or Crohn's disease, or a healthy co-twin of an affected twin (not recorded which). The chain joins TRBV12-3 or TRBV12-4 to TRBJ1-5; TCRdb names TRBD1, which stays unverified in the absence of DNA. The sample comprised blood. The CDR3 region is CASTAQGGIQPQHF.